This T cell receptor (beta chain) was captured by sequencing in a study of cytomegalovirus exposure and HLA in healthy donors. On the study more broadly: For the 300 to 400 genotyped donors, more than 65% fell within the Caucasian-associated ancestry cluster.

The study's findings and limits: TCR beta sequences reportedly predicted the HLA-A and HLA-B alleles of most subjects accurately. Later analysis suggested most CMV-associated TCR beta chains were HLA-restricted.

The PCR had 60 Vbeta and 13 Jbeta primers. Using immunoSEQ multiplex PCR, the repertoire was profiled, and TCRdb retains in-frame clones only, with some absent. The clone table shows 150,000 to 200,000 clones, with the ten largest holding 6.5%. Per germline, CDR1 SGHTA and CDR2 FQGTGA. Trimming stripped 5 bases from V and 1 base from J, with 8 bases between. CDR3 size: 13 residues. On this clone: Its antigen is unknown.

The sample taken for sequencing was PBMCs. The receptor was isolated from a man aged 30-40 years in good health and CMV-seronegative. This chain links TRBV7-3 with TRBJ1-1; D gene uncertain. In DNA, the CDR3 is TGTGCCAGCAGCACCCGACAGAACACTGAAGCTTTCTTT. As protein: CASSTRQNTEAFF.